Below, one T cell receptor beta chain is given with its context. The entry originates in a study of blood T cell repertoires in COVID-19. In the study overall: Sample material is recorded as cDNA or gDNA derived from T cells, B-cell-depleted T cells, or PBMCs.

In the source study's methods: Nucleated cell counts were estimated from reference gene primer amplification. Repertoires were generated with immunoSEQ multiplex PCR, while TCRdb's copy carries only in-frame clones and drops some. V and J calls and clone size follow that table, whereas D and trimming were derived from the DNA. This table holds more than 250,000 clones, nearly 90% found once. The CDR3 contains 12 residues. Germline lookup yields CDR1 SQVTM and CDR2 ANQGSEA. V gave up 5 bases and J gave up 7 bases; unmatched junction bases: 5. Study members were between about 18 and 100 years old and lived in 25 or so US regions. The recovered donors of Cohort 3 showed two negative PCRs, clearance, or symptom resolution.

Sequencing used PBMCs or T cells enriched from blood (not recorded which). The rearrangement links TRBV29-1 to TRBJ1-1; 9 bases align to TRBD1. This TCR was sampled from a woman in her twenties or thirties who had recovered from COVID-19. In DNA form, the CDR3 reads TGCAGCGTTACCGGGACAGGGATTGAAGCTTTCTTT. As protein: CSVTGTGIEAFF.